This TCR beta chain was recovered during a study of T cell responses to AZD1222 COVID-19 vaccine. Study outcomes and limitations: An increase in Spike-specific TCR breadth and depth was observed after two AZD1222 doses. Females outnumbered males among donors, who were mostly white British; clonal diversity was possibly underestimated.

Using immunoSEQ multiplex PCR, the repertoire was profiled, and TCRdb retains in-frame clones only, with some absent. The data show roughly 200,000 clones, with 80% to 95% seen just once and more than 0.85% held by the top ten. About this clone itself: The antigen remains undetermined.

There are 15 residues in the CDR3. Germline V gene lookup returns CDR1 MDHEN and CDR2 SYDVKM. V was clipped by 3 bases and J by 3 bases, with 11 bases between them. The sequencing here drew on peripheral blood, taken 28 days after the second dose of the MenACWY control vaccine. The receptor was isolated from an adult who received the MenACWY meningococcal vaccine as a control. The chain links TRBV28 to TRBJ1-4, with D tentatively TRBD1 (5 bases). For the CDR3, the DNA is TGTGCCAGCAGTTTTAGGGGTATGCCTAATGAAAAACTGTTTTTT. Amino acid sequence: CASSFRGMPNEKLFF.